The T cell receptor beta chain described here comes from a study of T cell repertoires in cytomegalovirus infection. Study at large: Carrying CMV and the relevant HLA type showed in public TCR beta signatures.

This clonotype was found a few times. Its antigen is undetermined. Study-wide findings and caveats: Summed frequency of shared TCR beta families picked out CMV carriers who also had the relevant HLA. The ex vivo response was dominated by HLA-C-restricted CMV-specific TCR beta clonotypes.

TCRdb called the reads again in MiXCR, with one record for every CDR3 protein. In the table there are tens of thousands of distinct CDR3 sequences, around 3.8% of which are singletons. CDR3 size: 14 residues. Germline V gene data show CDR1 as SGHTA and CDR2 as FQGNSA. V was trimmed by 1 base and J by 4 bases, leaving 10 bases between them. The source is a human donor in good health (CMV status not recorded). Some clones in this sample may be carry-over from other donors' samples. The specimen sequenced was PBMCs. This rearrangement joins TRBV7-2 to TRBJ1-1; possibly TRBD1 for D (5 bases). For the CDR3, the DNA is TGTGCCAGCAGCTTAGACGGGGCGGTCACTGAAGCTTTCTTT. Its protein product is CASSLDGAVTEAFF.